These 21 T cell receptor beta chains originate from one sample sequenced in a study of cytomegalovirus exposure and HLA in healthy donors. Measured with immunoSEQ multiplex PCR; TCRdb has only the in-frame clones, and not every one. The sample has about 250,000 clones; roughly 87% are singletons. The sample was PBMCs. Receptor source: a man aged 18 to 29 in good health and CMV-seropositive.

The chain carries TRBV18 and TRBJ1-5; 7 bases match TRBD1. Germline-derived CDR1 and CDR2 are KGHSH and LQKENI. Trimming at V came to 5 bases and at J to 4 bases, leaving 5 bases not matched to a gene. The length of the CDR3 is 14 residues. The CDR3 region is CASSWDRSNQPQHF. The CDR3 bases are TGTGCCAGCTCATGGGACAGATCAAATCAGCCCCAGCATTTT.

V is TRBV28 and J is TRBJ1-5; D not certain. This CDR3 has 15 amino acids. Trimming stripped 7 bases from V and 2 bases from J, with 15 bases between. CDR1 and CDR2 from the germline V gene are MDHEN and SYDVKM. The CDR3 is CASTLFWGGNQPQHF. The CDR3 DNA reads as TGTGCCAGCACCCTGTTTTGGGGTGGCAATCAGCCCCAGCATTTT.

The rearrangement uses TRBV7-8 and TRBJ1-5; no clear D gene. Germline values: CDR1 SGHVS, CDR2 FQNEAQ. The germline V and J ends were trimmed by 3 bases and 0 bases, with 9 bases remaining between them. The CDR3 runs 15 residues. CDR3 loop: CASSLLRSSNQPQHF. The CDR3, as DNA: TGTGCCAGCAGCTTGCTCAGAAGTAGCAATCAGCCCCAGCATTTT.

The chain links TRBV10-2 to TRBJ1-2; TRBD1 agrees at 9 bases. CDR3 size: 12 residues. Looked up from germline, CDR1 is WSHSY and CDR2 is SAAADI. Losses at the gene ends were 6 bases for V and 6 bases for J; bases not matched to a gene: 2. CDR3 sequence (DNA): TGCGCCAGCAGAGGGACAGGGAATGGCTACACCTTC. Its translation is CASRGTGNGYTF.

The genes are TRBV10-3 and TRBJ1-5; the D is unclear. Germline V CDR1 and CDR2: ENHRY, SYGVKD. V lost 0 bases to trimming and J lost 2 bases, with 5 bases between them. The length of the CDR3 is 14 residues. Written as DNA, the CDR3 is TGTGCCATCAGTGAGTCTGTGGGCAATCAGCCCCAGCATTTT. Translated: CAISESVGNQPQHF.

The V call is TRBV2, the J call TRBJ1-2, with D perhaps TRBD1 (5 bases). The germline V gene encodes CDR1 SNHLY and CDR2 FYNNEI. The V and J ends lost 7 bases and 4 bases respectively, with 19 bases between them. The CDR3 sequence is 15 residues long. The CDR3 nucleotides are TGTGCCAGCACCCTCGTTGGGGGATCTGGCTATGGCTACACCTTC. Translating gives CASTLVGGSGYGYTF.

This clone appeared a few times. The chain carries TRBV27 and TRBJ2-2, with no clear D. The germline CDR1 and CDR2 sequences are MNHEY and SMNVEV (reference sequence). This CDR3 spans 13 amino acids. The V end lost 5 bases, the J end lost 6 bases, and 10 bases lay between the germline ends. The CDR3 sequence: CASSPLGSGELFF. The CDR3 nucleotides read TGTGCCAGCAGTCCCCTGGGATCCGGGGAGCTGTTTTTT.

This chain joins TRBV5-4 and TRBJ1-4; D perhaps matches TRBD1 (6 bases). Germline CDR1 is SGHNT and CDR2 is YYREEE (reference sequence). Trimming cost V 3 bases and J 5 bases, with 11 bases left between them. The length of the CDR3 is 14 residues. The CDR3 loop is CASSSDRRNEKLFF. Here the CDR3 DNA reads TGTGCCAGCAGCTCTGACAGGAGGAATGAAAAACTGTTTTTT.

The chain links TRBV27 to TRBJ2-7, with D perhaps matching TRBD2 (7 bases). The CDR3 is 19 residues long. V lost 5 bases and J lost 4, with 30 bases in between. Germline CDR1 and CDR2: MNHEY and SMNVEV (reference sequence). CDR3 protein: CASSVNQGWVSRGGYEQYF. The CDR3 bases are TGTGCCAGCAGTGTGAATCAGGGGTGGGTATCGCGCGGGGGTTACGAGCAGTACTTC.

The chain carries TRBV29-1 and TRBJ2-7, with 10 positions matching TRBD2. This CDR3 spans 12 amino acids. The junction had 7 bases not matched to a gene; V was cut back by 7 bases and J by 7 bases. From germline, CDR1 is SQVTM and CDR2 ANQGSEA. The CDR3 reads CSAVLAGYEQYF. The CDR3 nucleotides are TGCAGCGCGGTACTAGCGGGATATGAGCAGTACTTC.

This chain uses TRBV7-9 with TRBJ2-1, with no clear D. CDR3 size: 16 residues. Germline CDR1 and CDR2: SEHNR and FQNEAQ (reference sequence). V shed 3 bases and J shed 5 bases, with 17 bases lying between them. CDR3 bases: TGTGCCAGCAGCTTCGAATACTCCTCCTCAAACAATGAGCAGTTCTTC. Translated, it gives CASSFEYSSSNNEQFF.

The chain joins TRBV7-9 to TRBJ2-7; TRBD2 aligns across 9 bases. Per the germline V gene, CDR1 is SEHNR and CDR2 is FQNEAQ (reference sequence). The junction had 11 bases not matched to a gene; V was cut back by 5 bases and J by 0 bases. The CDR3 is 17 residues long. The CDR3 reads CASSPKTSGSPSYEQYF. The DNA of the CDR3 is TGTGCCAGCAGCCCCAAGACTAGCGGCAGCCCCTCCTACGAGCAGTACTTC.

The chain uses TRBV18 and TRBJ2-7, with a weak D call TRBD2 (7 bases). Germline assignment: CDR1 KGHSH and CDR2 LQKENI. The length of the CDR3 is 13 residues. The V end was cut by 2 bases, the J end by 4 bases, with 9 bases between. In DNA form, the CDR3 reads TGTGCCAGCTCACCAAGGGGGGGGTACGAGCAGTACTTC. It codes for CASSPRGGYEQYF. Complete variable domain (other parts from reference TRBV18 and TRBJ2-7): NAGVMQNPRHLVRRRGQEARLRCSPMKGHSHVYWYRQLPEEGLKFMVYLQKENIIDESGMPKERFSAEFPKEGPSILRIQQVVRGDSAAYFCASSPRGGYEQYFGPGTRLTVT.

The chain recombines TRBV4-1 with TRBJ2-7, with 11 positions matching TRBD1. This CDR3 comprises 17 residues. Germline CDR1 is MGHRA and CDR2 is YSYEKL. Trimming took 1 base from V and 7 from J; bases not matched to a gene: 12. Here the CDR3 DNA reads TGCGCCAGCAGCCAAGTTCGCTACGGACAGGGGGCGGGTGAGCAGTACTTC. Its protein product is CASSQVRYGQGAGEQYF.

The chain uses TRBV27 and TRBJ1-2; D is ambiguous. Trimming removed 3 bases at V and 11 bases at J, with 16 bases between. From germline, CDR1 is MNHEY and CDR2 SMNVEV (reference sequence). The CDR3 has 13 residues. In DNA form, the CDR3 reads TGTGCCAGCAGTTTGGTCTCCGGCGACGGGTACACCTTC. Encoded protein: CASSLVSGDGYTF.

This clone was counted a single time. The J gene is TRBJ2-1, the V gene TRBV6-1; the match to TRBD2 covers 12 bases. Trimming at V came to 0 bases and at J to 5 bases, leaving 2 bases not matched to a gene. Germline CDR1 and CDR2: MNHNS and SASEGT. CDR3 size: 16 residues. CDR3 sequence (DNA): TGTGCCAGCAGTGAAGCCAGACTAGCGGGGGACAATGAGCAGTTCTTC. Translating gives CASSEARLAGDNEQFF.

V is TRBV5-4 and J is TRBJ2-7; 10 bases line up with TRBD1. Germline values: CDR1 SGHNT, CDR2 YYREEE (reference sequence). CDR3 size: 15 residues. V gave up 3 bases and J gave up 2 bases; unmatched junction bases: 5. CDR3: CASSYRDRGTYEQYF. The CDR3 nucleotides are TGTGCCAGCAGCTACCGGGACAGGGGTACCTACGAGCAGTACTTC.

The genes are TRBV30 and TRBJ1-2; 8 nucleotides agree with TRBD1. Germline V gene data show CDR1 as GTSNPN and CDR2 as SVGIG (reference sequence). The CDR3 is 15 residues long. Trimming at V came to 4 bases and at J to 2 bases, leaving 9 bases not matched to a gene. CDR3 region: CAWTGGDRFNYGYTF. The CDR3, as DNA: TGTGCCTGGACCGGGGGGGACAGGTTCAACTATGGCTACACCTTC.

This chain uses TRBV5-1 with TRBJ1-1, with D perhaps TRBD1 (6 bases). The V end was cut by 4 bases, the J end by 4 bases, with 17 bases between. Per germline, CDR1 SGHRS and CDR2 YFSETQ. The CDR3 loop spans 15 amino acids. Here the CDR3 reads CASSGLQGFGTEAFF. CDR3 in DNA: TGCGCCAGCAGCGGGCTACAGGGATTTGGCACTGAAGCTTTCTTT. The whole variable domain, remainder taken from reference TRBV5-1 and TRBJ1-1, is KAGVTQTPRYLIKTRGQQVTLSCSPISGHRSVSWYQQTPGQGLQFLFEYFSETQRNKGNFPGRFSGRQFSNSRSEMNVSTLELGDSALYLCASSGLQGFGTEAFFGQGTRLTVV.

CDR3 coding DNA: TGTGCCAGCATCCCTAGGGCGGGGGGAGACGAGCAGTACTTC. Protein: CASIPRAGGDEQYF. V gene TRBV6-6 combines with J gene TRBJ2-7; 8 nucleotides match TRBD2. The V segment lost 7 bases and the J segment 5 bases; nucleotides outside the gene matches: 10. The CDR3 spans 14 residues. Germline V gene sequence: CDR1 MNHNY, CDR2 SVGAGI (reference sequence).

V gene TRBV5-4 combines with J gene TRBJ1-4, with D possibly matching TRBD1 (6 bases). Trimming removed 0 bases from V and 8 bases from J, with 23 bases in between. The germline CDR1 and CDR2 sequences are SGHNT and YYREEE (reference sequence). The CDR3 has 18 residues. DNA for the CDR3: TGTGCCAGCAGCTTGGGACGTTACGGGACACTTGGTGGGGAAAAACTGTTTTTT. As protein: CASSLGRYGTLGGEKLFF.